This paragraph reports one T cell receptor beta chain. The data were obtained in a study of T cell clones after liver transplantation. The wider study: Third-party-reactive TCRbeta sequences from pre-transplant mixed lymphocyte reactions served as antigen-independent comparators. Three of the eight recipients were HCV-positive; the rest had non-autoimmune, non-viral transplant indications. Until 12-24 months post-transplant, subjects got standard immunosuppression and no induction. Draws occurred before transplant, before withdrawal, and after complete or failed withdrawal.

Trimming cost V 1 base and J 2 bases; bases outside gene matches: 4. Germline V lookup: CDR1 LNHDA, CDR2 SQIVND (reference sequence). CDR3 size: 17 residues. Method: immunoSEQ multiplex PCR; TCRdb's copy keeps in-frame clones and lacks some. The sample includes 70,000 to 80,000 clones, 90% of them seen just once. The receptor's source is a human donor who received a liver transplant. This chain connects TRBV19 to TRBJ2-7; 14 bases are shared with TRBD2. The sample consisted of CD4+ T cells from blood, taken before liver transplant. CDR3 protein: CASSIARTSGGTYEQYF. CDR3 sequence (DNA): TGTGCCAGTAGTATAGCCCGGACTAGCGGGGGGACCTACGAGCAGTACTTC.